Shown below are 20 T cell receptor beta chains from a single sample sequenced in a study of blood T cell repertoires in COVID-19. Sequencing used immunoSEQ multiplex PCR; TCRdb keeps in-frame clones, though not all of them. The repertoire consists of 100,000 or so clones, with roughly 80% occurring once and the leading ten covering 15% to 19%. The sequenced material came from peripheral blood. The receptors shown here come from a woman at least 80 years old with acute or convalescent COVID-19.

The gene calls are TRBV10-3 and TRBJ2-2, with 15 bases aligning to TRBD2. Germline CDR1 reads ENHRY; CDR2 reads SYGVKD. The CDR3 runs to 16 residues. V was pared by 7 bases and J by 4 bases, with 4 bases of the junction left unmatched. CDR3 nucleotides: TGTGCCATCACCCCGGGACTAGCGGGAGGCACCGGGGAGCTGTTTTTT. It codes for CAITPGLAGGTGELFF.

The chain is built from TRBV18 and TRBJ1-3, with a possible D match to TRBD1 (5 bases). This CDR3 comprises 16 residues. Looked up from germline, CDR1 is KGHSH and CDR2 is LQKENI. V lost 2 bases and J 0 bases, leaving 11 bases between the germline ends. The CDR3, as DNA: TGTGCCAGCTCACCATCAAACAGGCTCTCTGGAAACACCATATATTTT. It is translated as CASSPSNRLSGNTIYF.

The V and J genes are TRBV27 and TRBJ1-1; TRBD1 matches at 9 bases. CDR3 length: 13 residues. Germline CDR1 and CDR2: MNHEY and SMNVEV (reference sequence). Trimming took 5 bases from V and 9 from J; bases not matched to a gene: 7. The CDR3 coding sequence is TGTGCCAGCAGTCCCCGGACAGGGGCGAAAGCTTTCTTT. Translation gives CASSPRTGAKAFF.

The rearrangement links TRBV9 to TRBJ1-6; a possible D gene is TRBD1 (5 bases). V lost 7 bases, J lost 7 bases, and 12 bases lay in between. CDR3 length: 13 amino acids. In germline, CDR1 is SGDLS, CDR2 YYNGEE. The CDR3 sequence is CASAGHGNSPLHF. The CDR3 DNA sequence: TGTGCCAGCGCTGGACACGGGAATTCACCCCTCCACTTT.

This chain connects TRBV5-6 to TRBJ2-3; TRBD1 matches at 8 bases. The CDR3 runs 13 residues. Trimming took 8 bases from V and 0 from J; bases not matched to a gene: 2. Germline lookup yields CDR1 SGHDT and CDR2 YYEEEE. CDR3 region: CASTGGSTDTQYF. As DNA, the CDR3 is TGTGCCAGTACAGGGGGAAGCACAGATACGCAGTATTTT.

The chain employs TRBV27 and TRBJ2-3; possibly TRBD2 for D (5 bases). The V end lost 3 bases, the J end lost 3 bases, and 10 bases lay between the germline ends. This CDR3 is built from 14 residues. The V gene's germline CDR1 is MNHEY and CDR2 SMNVEV (reference sequence). CDR3 coding DNA: TGTGCCAGCAGTTTCTCGGGAACTACAGATACGCAGTATTTT. Translated, it gives CASSFSGTTDTQYF.

This clone was seen just once. The chain carries TRBV4-1 and TRBJ1-2; the D gene is possibly TRBD1 (5 bases). The germline gives CDR1 MGHRA, CDR2 YSYEKL. The V and J ends lost 0 bases and 8 bases respectively, with 13 bases between them. CDR3 length: 14 residues. Here the CDR3 reads CASSQDEAGSGYTF. Written as DNA, the CDR3 is TGCGCCAGCAGCCAAGATGAGGCAGGGTCCGGCTACACCTTC.

The chain is built from TRBV18 and TRBJ2-1; 7 nucleotides line up with TRBD1. Germline lookup yields CDR1 KGHSH and CDR2 LQKENI. There are 15 residues in the CDR3. V was clipped by 5 bases and J by 5 bases; unmatched bases: 9. CDR3 nucleotides: TGTGCCAGCTCAACAACCGGGACAGCCGACAATGAGCAGTTCTTC. The encoded protein is CASSTTGTADNEQFF.

In this sample, this clone turned up a few times. The chain uses TRBV29-1 and TRBJ1-6, with TRBD1 identical over 7 bases. The CDR3 sequence is 13 residues long. Germline CDR1 is SQVTM and CDR2 is ANQGSEA. V lost 7 bases and J lost 8; bases outside the gene matches: 8. In nucleotides, the CDR3 is TGCAGCGCCCGACAGGGTTCGGATTCACCCCTCCACTTT. Protein: CSARQGSDSPLHF.

This sequence joins TRBV27 and TRBJ2-3; the D is unclear. V lost 5 bases and J lost 7, with 16 bases in between. The CDR3 has 14 amino acids. Per germline, CDR1 MNHEY and CDR2 SMNVEV (reference sequence). The CDR3 region is CASSLSAPSYTQYF. In DNA, the CDR3 is TGTGCCAGCAGTCTGTCCGCTCCCAGTTATACGCAGTATTTT.

The V call is TRBV5-1, the J call TRBJ2-7, with no clear D. CDR3 size: 15 residues. V was clipped by 0 bases and J by 2 bases, with 12 bases between them. Germline V gives CDR1 SGHRS, CDR2 YFSETQ. In DNA, the CDR3 is TGCGCCAGCAGCTTGGGAGCAAGCTCTACCTACGAGCAGTACGTC. Amino acids: CASSLGASSTYEQYV.

The rearrangement joins TRBV18 to TRBJ1-5, with a tentative D call TRBD1 (6 bases). V was trimmed by 0 bases and J by 4 bases, leaving 16 bases between them. CDR1 is KGHSH and CDR2 is LQKENI in the germline V gene. The CDR3 contains 17 residues. The CDR3: CASSPPPADSLNQPQHF. DNA for the CDR3: TGTGCCAGCTCACCACCACCCGCGGACAGCTTAAATCAGCCCCAGCATTTT.

V gene TRBV2 combines with J gene TRBJ2-5, with TRBD1 matching over 11 bases. The ends lost 6 bases at V and 5 bases at J; junction bases unmatched: 8. Germline V CDR1 and CDR2: SNHLY, FYNNEI. CDR3 length: 15 residues. The CDR3 sequence is CASSEDRGRRETQYF. CDR3 bases: TGTGCCAGCAGCGAGGACAGGGGGCGCAGGGAGACCCAGTACTTC.

V gene TRBV13 combines with J gene TRBJ2-4; tentatively, D is TRBD1 (6 bases). The CDR3 covers 13 residues. Germline CDR1 and CDR2: PRHDT and FYEKMQ (reference sequence). The V end was cut by 1 base, the J end by 7 bases, with 8 bases between. For the CDR3, the DNA is TGTGCCAGCAGCTTAGCAGGGGAGAACATTCAGTACTTC. Translation gives CASSLAGENIQYF.

The chain joins TRBV6-5 to TRBJ2-7; TRBD1 matches at 8 bases. Germline values: CDR1 MNHEY, CDR2 SVGAGI. The CDR3 covers 14 residues. J lost 2 bases, V lost 6 bases, and 6 bases had no gene match. DNA for the CDR3: TGTGCCAGCAGGCCCCGGGACAGGCCCTACGAGCAGTACTTC. Its protein product is CASRPRDRPYEQYF.

V and J are TRBV7-9 and TRBJ2-2; 7 nucleotides match TRBD1. The V segment lost 8 bases and the J segment 4 bases; nucleotides outside the gene matches: 7. The CDR3 sequence is 14 residues long. Germline V gene lookup returns CDR1 SEHNR and CDR2 FQNEAQ (reference sequence). This CDR3 reads CASPPDRLTGELFF. DNA of the CDR3: TGTGCCAGCCCTCCGGACAGGCTCACCGGGGAGCTGTTTTTT.

The CDR3 DNA reads TGTGCCAGCAGCCATCGGGGTTCGACGCAGCCCCAGCATTTT. Translating it yields CASSHRGSTQPQHF. The chain is built from TRBV3-1 (or the pseudogene TRBV3-2) and TRBJ1-5; no firm D call. Germline V lookup: CDR1 LGHDT, CDR2 YNNKEL (reference sequence). The germline V and J ends were trimmed by 3 bases and 7 bases, with 13 bases remaining between them. The CDR3 is made up of 14 amino acids.

J is TRBJ2-7 and V is TRBV10-3; tentative D call: TRBD2 (6 bases). Trimming cost V 6 bases and J 2 bases, with 14 bases left between them. The CDR3 totals 14 residues. The V gene's germline CDR1 is ENHRY and CDR2 SYGVKD. CDR3 in amino acids: CAISPGTPTYEQYF. CDR3 DNA sequence: TGTGCCATCAGCCCCGGGACTCCTACCTACGAGCAGTACTTC.

The CDR3 reads CASSPSGRGNEQFF. DNA of the CDR3: TGTGCCAGCAGCCCTAGCGGGAGAGGGAATGAGCAGTTCTTC. This sequence joins TRBV14 and TRBJ2-1; 10 nucleotides align to TRBD2. Germline assignment: CDR1 SGHDN and CDR2 FVKESK. J lost 7 bases, V lost 4 bases, and 4 bases had no gene match. The CDR3 is 14 amino acids.

The chain is built from TRBV2 and TRBJ2-7, with 10 bases fitting TRBD1. This CDR3 spans 13 amino acids. Losses at the gene ends were 9 bases for V and 2 bases for J; bases not matched to a gene: 4. Germline lookup yields CDR1 SNHLY and CDR2 FYNNEI. Here the CDR3 DNA reads TGTGCCAGAGGGACAGGGGATACCTACGAGCAGTACTTC. This codes for CARGTGDTYEQYF.